The 14 T cell receptor beta chains presented below share a single source sample, sequenced in a study of cytomegalovirus exposure and HLA in healthy donors. PCR amplification relied on 60 Vbeta primers (plus 13 Jbeta primers). The table came from immunoSEQ multiplex PCR; TCRdb's copy has only in-frame clones and leaves some out. The sample has about 120,000 clones; roughly 87% are singletons. The sequenced sample consisted of PBMCs. These receptors all stem from a young woman in good health and CMV-seronegative.

V is TRBV7-9 and J is TRBJ1-4; 10 positions match TRBD1. Germline values: CDR1 SEHNR, CDR2 FQNEAQ (reference sequence). The V gene end was trimmed by 7 bases and the J gene end by 8 bases; junction bases not matched to a gene: 7. This CDR3 is built from 14 residues. This chain's CDR3 is CASNPGTGAEKLFF. DNA for the CDR3: TGTGCCAGCAACCCCGGGACAGGGGCCGAAAAACTGTTTTTT.

The J gene is TRBJ2-1, the V gene TRBV4-1, with TRBD2 matching 7 bases. The CDR3 extends over 13 amino acids. J lost 5 bases, V lost 5 bases, and 3 bases had no gene match. Germline CDR1 is MGHRA and CDR2 is YSYEKL. The CDR3 loop reads CASSSLADNEQFF. CDR3 nucleotide sequence: TGCGCCAGCAGCAGTCTAGCGGACAATGAGCAGTTCTTC.

This clone was counted once. This sequence joins TRBV5-5 and TRBJ1-5, with TRBD1 matching 7 bases. The CDR3 is 18 amino acids. V lost 2 bases, J lost 0 bases, and 11 bases stayed unmatched. Germline loops: CDR1 SGHKS, CDR2 YYEKEE (reference sequence). The CDR3 here is CASSFLPLGTVSNQPQHF. The CDR3 nucleotides read TGTGCCAGCAGCTTCCTGCCCCTTGGGACAGTTAGCAATCAGCCCCAGCATTTT.

The CDR3 coding sequence is TGTGCCAGCAGGAGTGCAGGGGGGCCTGGAAACACCATATATTTT. This translates into CASRSAGGPGNTIYF. The chain joins TRBV11-2 to TRBJ1-3; the match to TRBD1 covers 7 bases. J was trimmed by 2 bases and V by 6 bases; bases with no gene match: 7. From germline, CDR1 is SGHAT and CDR2 FQNNGV. The length of the CDR3 is 15 residues.

V gene TRBV7-2 combines with J gene TRBJ1-2; 9 nucleotides match TRBD1. Germline V gene lookup returns CDR1 SGHTA and CDR2 FQGNSA. V shed 3 bases, J shed 2 bases, and the junction held 10 bases outside the gene matches. This CDR3 is 17 amino acids long. The CDR3 DNA is TGTGCCAGCAGCTTCCTGGGACAGGGAAGAATGAACTATGGCTACACCTTC. As protein: CASSFLGQGRMNYGYTF.

CDR3 in amino acids: CSARRGEQYF. CDR3 DNA sequence: TGCAGTGCTAGAAGGGGCGAGCAGTACTTC. The chain combines TRBV20-1 with TRBJ2-7, with D tentatively TRBD1 (5 bases). The CDR3 runs to 10 residues. Germline-derived CDR1 and CDR2 are DFQATT and SNEGSKA (reference sequence). Trimming cost V 2 bases and J 6 bases, with 5 bases left between them.

The chain links TRBV7-2 to TRBJ1-2; a possible D gene is TRBD1 (6 bases). There are 15 residues in the CDR3. Germline CDR1 reads SGHTA; CDR2 reads FQGNSA. The V end lost 4 bases, the J end lost 4 bases, and 16 bases lay between the germline ends. The CDR3 region is CASSSYRAGSYGYTF. For the CDR3, the DNA is TGTGCCAGCAGCTCCTACAGGGCAGGCTCCTATGGCTACACCTTC.

This rearrangement joins TRBV2 to TRBJ2-4, with a weak D call TRBD2 (7 bases). Trimming stripped 7 bases from V and 7 bases from J, with 14 bases between. The V gene's germline CDR1 is SNHLY and CDR2 FYNNEI. There are 13 residues in the CDR3. CDR3 sequence reads: CASKGGVENIQYF. The CDR3 bases are TGTGCCAGCAAAGGGGGGGTAGAGAACATTCAGTACTTC.

This chain uses TRBV29-1 with TRBJ2-3; TRBD2 is a possible D gene (5 bases). Germline CDR1 is SQVTM and CDR2 is ANQGSEA. Trimming pared 4 bases from V and 2 bases from J, leaving 7 bases between. This CDR3 contains 12 residues. CDR3 nucleotides: TGCAGCGTTGGGAGGCCCACAGATACGCAGTATTTT. The encoded protein is CSVGRPTDTQYF.

The chain employs TRBV4-2 and TRBJ2-1; 9 bases line up with TRBD2. CDR1 is LGHNA, CDR2 YNFKEQ, per germline. V was pared by 0 bases and J by 0 bases, with 12 bases of the junction left unmatched. This CDR3 has 20 residues. CDR3 sequence (DNA): TGTGCCAGCAGCCAAGAGATAGGGGTCCTAGCGGGATACTCCTACAATGAGCAGTTCTTC. Translated, it gives CASSQEIGVLAGYSYNEQFF.

This clone has more than one count but fewer than ten. The chain links TRBV30 to TRBJ1-1, with TRBD1 matching over 9 bases. This CDR3 has 18 residues. J was trimmed by 5 bases and V by 2 bases; bases with no gene match: 18. Germline V gene lookup returns CDR1 GTSNPN and CDR2 SVGIG (reference sequence). The CDR3 protein is CAWSTRYRGRLEVTEAFF. CDR3 coding DNA: TGTGCCTGGAGTACCCGCTACAGGGGGCGCTTAGAAGTGACTGAAGCTTTCTTT.

The chain carries TRBV9 and TRBJ2-5, with 7 bases that match TRBD2. The J call may be mistaken, given a closer DNA end match to TRBJ2-7. The CDR3 has 14 amino acids. Germline V gene lookup returns CDR1 SGDLS and CDR2 YYNGEE. CDR3 bases: TGTGCCAGCAGCGTGACTAGCTACGCCTACGAGCAGTACTTC. Its translation is CASSVTSYAYEQYF.

This chain links TRBV4-1 with TRBJ1-4; 10 nucleotides agree with TRBD1. CDR1 is MGHRA, CDR2 YSYEKL, per germline. The ends lost 3 bases at V and 8 bases at J; junction bases unmatched: 6. The CDR3 sequence is 15 residues long. CDR3 in DNA: TGCGCCAGCAGCCATCTTGGACAGGGGGAGGAAAAACTGTTTTTT. It translates to CASSHLGQGEEKLFF.

The V gene is TRBV2, the J gene TRBJ2-3; D is uncertain. The V and J ends lost 6 bases and 5 bases respectively, with 6 bases between them. From germline, CDR1 is SNHLY and CDR2 FYNNEI. CDR3 size: 11 residues. The CDR3 loop reads CASSSLDTQYF. The CDR3, as DNA: TGTGCCAGCAGCTCCTTAGATACGCAGTATTTT. Full variable domain (remainder filled in from reference TRBV2 and TRBJ2-3): EPEVTQTPSHQVTQMGQEVILRCVPISNHLYFYWYRQILGQKVEFLVSFYNNEISEKSEIFDDQFSVERPDGSNFTLKIRSTKLEDSAMYFCASSSLDTQYFGPGTRLTVL.